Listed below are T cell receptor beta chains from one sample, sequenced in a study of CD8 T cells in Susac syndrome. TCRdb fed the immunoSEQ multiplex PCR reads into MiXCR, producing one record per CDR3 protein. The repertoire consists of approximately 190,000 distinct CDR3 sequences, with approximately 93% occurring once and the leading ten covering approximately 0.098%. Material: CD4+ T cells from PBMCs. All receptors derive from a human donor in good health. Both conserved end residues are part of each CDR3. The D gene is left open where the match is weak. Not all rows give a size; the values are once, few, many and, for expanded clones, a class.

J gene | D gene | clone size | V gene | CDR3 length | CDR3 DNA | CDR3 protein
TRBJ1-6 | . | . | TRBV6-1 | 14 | TGTGCCAGCACCTCCACAGGAGATAATTCACCCCTCCACTTT | CASTSTGDNSPLHF
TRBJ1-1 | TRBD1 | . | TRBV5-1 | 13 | TGCGCCAGCGGGGACAGGGGCAACACTGAAGCTTTCTTT | CASGDRGNTEAFF
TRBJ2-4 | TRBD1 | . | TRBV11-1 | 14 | TGTGCCAGCAGCCTCAGGGGGCACAGAAACATTCAGTACTTC | CASSLRGHRNIQYF
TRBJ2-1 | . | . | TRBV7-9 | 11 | TGTGCCAGCAGCTTCAACAATGAGCAGTTCTTC | CASSFNNEQFF
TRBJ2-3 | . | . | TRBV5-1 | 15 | TGCGCCAGCAGCTTGCGTGGGTTGGAGGTGGATACGCAGTATTTT | CASSLRGLEVDTQYF
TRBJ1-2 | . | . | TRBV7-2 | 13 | TGTGCCAGCAGCTTTAGGACATTCTATGGCTACACCTTC | CASSFRTFYGYTF
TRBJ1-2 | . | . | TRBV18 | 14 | TGTGCCAGCTCGCTAATGAGGGGAATGGATGGCTACACCTTC | CASSLMRGMDGYTF
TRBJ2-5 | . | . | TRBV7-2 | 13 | TGTGCCAGCAGCTCCGGGGGCCTGGAGACCCAGTACTTC | CASSSGGLETQYF
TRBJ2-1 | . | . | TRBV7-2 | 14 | TGTGCCAGCAGCTACAGAACACAGTACAATGAGCAGTTCTTC | CASSYRTQYNEQFF
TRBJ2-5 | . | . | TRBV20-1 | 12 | TGCAGTGCTACAGGGTACCAAGAGACCCAGTACTTC | CSATGYQETQYF
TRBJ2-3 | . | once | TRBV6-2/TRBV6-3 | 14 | TGTGCCAGCAGTTACGGCGGGGCCACAGATACGCAGTATTTT | CASSYGGATDTQYF
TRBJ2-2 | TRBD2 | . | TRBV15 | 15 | TGTGCCACGGAGCGGGGGGGGACGAACACCGGGGAGCTGTTTTTT | CATERGGTNTGELFF
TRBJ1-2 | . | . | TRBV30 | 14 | TGTGCCTGGAGTGTACGGGGGGGTAACTATGGCTACACCTTC | CAWSVRGGNYGYTF
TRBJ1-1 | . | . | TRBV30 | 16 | TGTGCCTGGAGTTCGGCAGGCCTCCAAAGAGACACTGAAGCTTTCTTT | CAWSSAGLQRDTEAFF